This entry describes one T cell receptor beta chain. This clone was found a few times. Its recognized antigen is unknown. Base-call qualities are not available, and no considerably larger clone is one nucleotide away. This record belongs to a study of CD8+ T cells in alopecia areata (dated by TCRdb to the late 2010s). With regard to the full study: Treated patients were enrolled in an open-label pilot trial of oral tofacitinib at 5 to 10 mg twice daily for moderate-to-severe alopecia areata. Tofacitinib was given for 6 to 18 months, followed by 6 months of follow-up off drug to assess delayed response and recurrence. In treated patients, disease severity was measured using the SALT score, which gives the percentage of scalp surface area affected. In both human patients and the C3H/HeJ mouse model, the study applied high-throughput TCRbeta sequencing to look at T cell clonal expansion in alopecia areata. Scalp tissue and sorted CD4+ and CD8+ peripheral blood T cells from patchy and totalis/universalis alopecia areata patients and from healthy controls were covered by human TCRbeta sequencing. Tofacitinib-treated patients had biopsies at baseline and at 4 and 24 weeks of treatment, with a later scalp biopsy in several patients. Clonality in the scalp was compared among normal scalp (n=4), patchy alopecia areata scalp (n=8), and alopecia totalis/universalis scalp (n=8). RNA came from the PAXgene miRNA kit for fixed scalp, the miRNeasy kit for PBMCs, and the RNeasy kit for mouse skin. Amplification of TCRbeta CDR3 regions was done by immunoSEQ multiplex PCR using 35 Vbeta forward primers and 13 Jbeta reverse primers.

The time point label for this specimen denotes: four to five weeks on oral tofacitinib. Read against the paper, the sample's treatment or condition label means: oral pan-JAK inhibitor, 5-10 mg twice daily. From alopecia areata patients, peripheral blood was collected along with lesional scalp punch biopsies. PBMCs were isolated by density centrifugation and stained for CD3, CD4 and CD8, and CD4+ and CD8+ T cells were sorted on a FACSAria. Libraries were built with the immunoSEQ multiplex PCR assay. RNA was extracted from all samples and reverse transcribed into cDNA as template for TCR sequencing. SuperScript III was used for first-strand cDNA synthesis, primed with a 2:1 mix of oligo-dT and random hexamers. Amplification bias was assessed with a synthetic immune receptor repertoire, and residual bias was removed computationally. The study's processing was this. Raw reads were preprocessed to remove errors, and CDR3 was defined according to IMGT conventions as the region from the conserved cysteine to phenylalanine. Clonality was calculated as 1 minus Shannon entropy normalized by log2 of the number of productive unique TCRs. CD4 or CD8 identity of scalp clones was inferred by cross-referencing scalp TCRbeta sequences with sorted blood CD4 and CD8 repertoires. TCRdb re-hosts the immuneACCESS table, in-frame sequences only. Its copies lack some clones; in the studies checked, an unresolved V gene accounts for under half of them, and the cause for the rest is not known. V and J calls plus clone size are reproduced from that table; the DNA served to infer D and trimming. The table for this sample lists about 150,000 clones; nearly 55% of them were counted only once. The top ten clones comprise 15% of the sample.

Reading from cysteine to phenylalanine, the CDR3 counts 14 amino acids. CDR3 DNA only is kept here, 42 bases in frame from base 1. As encoded in the germline V gene (reference sequence), CDR1 is PRHDT while CDR2 is FYEKMQ. Trimming costs V 5 bases and J 2 bases, and their ends lie 13 bases apart. Overall study results and their limits: Many expanded lesional clones were found to persist in scalp and blood during tofacitinib treatment, and relapse after treatment cessation may be partly explained by this persistence. Because the treated cohort was small and had only one nonresponder, larger studies are needed to examine links between baseline CD8+ expansion and response. Unlike mouse skin, where gammadelta T cells dominate, normal human skin contains resident alphabeta T cells that get sequenced too, which complicates analysis of the scalp TCR repertoire. Scalp clonality and the number of expanded CD8+ clones among the top 100 scalp clones were significantly decreased by tofacitinib. Shared TCR sequences between patients were less evident than in mice, which may be partly attributable to HLA diversity in the patient population. Compared with normal scalp, lesional scalp, particularly in alopecia totalis/universalis, had higher clonality and more expanded CD8+ clones, which suggests antigenic drive.

In this chain, TRBV13 is recombined with TRBJ2-7; the D gene is unclear. This receptor was obtained from a human donor with alopecia areata. Source: CD8+ T cells sorted from blood, taken at week 4, from a patient treated with tofacitinib. This receptor carries the CDR3 CASSPQRRTYEQYF. The sequenced DNA: TGTGCCAGCAGCCCACAGAGGAGAACCTACGAGCAGTACTTC. With the portions outside the CDR3 filled from the reference TRBV13 and TRBJ2-7 genes, the complete variable region becomes AAGVIQSPRHLIKEKRETATLKCYPIPRHDTVYWYQQGPGQDPQFLISFYEKMQSDKGSIPDRFSAQQFSDYHSELNMSSLELGDSALYFCASSPQRRTYEQYFGPGTRLTVT.